The clone carrying this T cell receptor beta chain was counted between two and nine times. The source material, RNA transcripts, was used to amplify TCR beta CDR3 regions. The study used the HTBI primer set for a first-round RT-PCR of the TCR CDR3. TCRdb re-called the multiplex PCR reads through MiXCR, storing one row per CDR3 protein. The sample comprises 800,000 or so distinct CDR3 sequences, more than 30% of which are singletons, and 7.5% to 9.5% rests with the top ten. This sample is drawn from a study of T cells in Graves' hyperthyroidism and ophthalmopathy. Patients aged 18 to 65 had newly diagnosed hyperthyroidism lasting under 2 months. This CDR3 spans 13 amino acids. With 7 bases removed from V and 0 bases from J, the gap between germline ends came to 7 bases. Germline values: CDR1 MNHEY, CDR2 SVGEGT.

The source material was blood. This TCR came from a man aged 18 to 30 with Graves' hyperthyroidism. The chain employs TRBV6-2 or TRBV6-3 and TRBJ1-3; D is unclear. The CDR3 DNA reads TGTGCCAGCACTATCATCTCTGGAAACACCATATATTTT. This translates into CASTIISGNTIYF.